The 11 T cell receptor beta chains in this list originate from one sample, sequenced in a study of blood T cell repertoires in COVID-19. The assay was immunoSEQ multiplex PCR, and TCRdb's table has in-frame clones only and misses some. The sample comprises a few hundred thousand clones, around 90% of which are singletons, and roughly 15% rests with the top ten. The source material was PBMCs or T cells enriched from blood (not recorded which). The receptors shown here come from a man aged 25 to 45 who had been exposed to COVID-19.

This clone occurred once. The CDR3 nucleotides read TGCGCCAGCAGCCAGAGGTTGTACGAGACCCAGTACTTC. Protein: CASSQRLYETQYF. The chain recombines TRBV4-1 with TRBJ2-5; no definite D call. Trimming took 3 bases from V and 5 from J, leaving 10 bases between them. The length of the CDR3 is 13 residues. CDR1 is MGHRA and CDR2 is YSYEKL in the germline V gene.

This rearrangement joins TRBV9 to TRBJ1-2, with 10 bases identical to TRBD1. V lost 4 bases, J lost 6 bases, and 9 bases stayed unmatched. The CDR3 sequence is 15 residues long. The germline CDR1 and CDR2 sequences are SGDLS and YYNGEE. The CDR3 protein is CASSPDRGRWDGYTF. For the CDR3, the DNA is TGTGCCAGCAGCCCAGACAGGGGGCGCTGGGATGGCTACACCTTC.

V and J are TRBV13 and TRBJ1-4, with TRBD1 as a possible D gene (5 bases). The germline V gene has CDR1 PRHDT and CDR2 FYEKMQ (reference sequence). This CDR3 is built from 13 residues. V shed 5 bases and J shed 10 bases, with 14 bases lying between them. DNA for the CDR3: TGTGCCAGCAGCACGCCGGGAGGGGTAAAACTGTTTTTT. Protein: CASSTPGGVKLFF.

The gene calls are TRBV4-1 and TRBJ1-2; perhaps TRBD1 as D (6 bases). V lost 0 bases and J 2 bases, leaving 19 bases between the germline ends. Germline assignment: CDR1 MGHRA and CDR2 YSYEKL. The CDR3 is 18 residues long. CDR3 protein: CASSQEVPVRRGNYGYTF. CDR3 nucleotides: TGCGCCAGCAGCCAAGAGGTCCCGGTTCGAAGGGGGAACTATGGCTACACCTTC.

This clone has just a few counts. The chain couples TRBV9 to TRBJ2-3; 9 bases agree with TRBD2. The germline V gene has CDR1 SGDLS and CDR2 YYNGEE. Trimming removed 3 bases from V and 2 bases from J; junction bases left unmatched: 7. CDR3 length equals 16 residues. This CDR3 is CASSEGLATNTDTQYF. In nucleotides, the CDR3 is TGTGCCAGCAGCGAGGGACTAGCTACGAACACAGATACGCAGTATTTT.

The chain uses TRBV12-3 or TRBV12-4 and TRBJ1-2; TRBD1 aligns across 8 bases. V lost 7 bases, J lost 4 bases, and 5 bases stayed unmatched. The CDR3 consists of 13 residues. The CDR3 here is CASNVGQGYGYTF. In nucleotides, the CDR3 is TGTGCCAGCAACGTAGGACAGGGCTATGGCTACACCTTC.

The chain recombines TRBV7-9 with TRBJ2-1; the match to TRBD1 covers 7 bases. This CDR3 is built from 14 residues. Trimming at V came to 5 bases and at J to 7 bases, leaving 8 bases not matched to a gene. Germline V gene data show CDR1 as SEHNR and CDR2 as FQNEAQ (reference sequence). CDR3 nucleotides: TGTGCCAGCAGCCCCCACGGGACAGTAAATGAGCAGTTCTTC. Protein sequence: CASSPHGTVNEQFF.

V and J are TRBV29-1 and TRBJ2-7; D possibly corresponds to TRBD1 (7 bases). V lost 7 bases and J lost 1, with 14 bases in between. CDR3 length: 13 amino acids. Germline V gives CDR1 SQVTM, CDR2 ANQGSEA. The CDR3 loop reads CSGQEGASYEQYF. CDR3 DNA sequence: TGCAGCGGACAGGAGGGGGCGTCCTACGAGCAGTACTTC.

The chain couples TRBV7-8 to TRBJ1-5; D not resolved. Trimming stripped 1 base from V and 6 bases from J, with 7 bases between. Germline values: CDR1 SGHVS, CDR2 FQNEAQ. The CDR3 runs 13 residues. CDR3 protein: CASSLGGGQPQHF. The DNA for the CDR3 is TGTGCCAGCAGCTTAGGGGGAGGTCAGCCCCAGCATTTT.

V usage is TRBV3-1 (or the pseudogene TRBV3-2) and J usage is TRBJ1-2; tentative D call: TRBD1 (5 bases). This CDR3 is built from 15 residues. V gave up 4 bases and J gave up 3 bases, with 15 bases separating them. The germline CDR1 and CDR2 sequences are LGHDT and YNNKEL (reference sequence). In DNA form, the CDR3 reads TGTGCCAGCAGCCCCCCGGCCCCAGGGTACTATGGCTACACCTTC. This codes for CASSPPAPGYYGYTF.

The chain carries TRBV21-1 and TRBJ1-1; the D segment call TRBD1 is taken from the table without a DNA check. TRBV21-1 is reported as a pseudogene. This CDR3 contains 14 residues. This CDR3 reads CASSVGDMNTEAFF. CDR3 sequence (DNA): TGTGCCAGCAGCGTGGGGGACATGAACACTGAAGCTTTCTTT.